These 10 T cell receptor beta chains came from one sample sequenced in a study of blood T cell repertoires in COVID-19. Sequencing used immunoSEQ multiplex PCR; TCRdb keeps in-frame clones, though not all of them. The sample shows approximately 170,000 clones, more than 75% of them seen only once. Sequencing input: peripheral blood. Receptors were obtained from a man between 18 and 35 years old with active or convalescent COVID-19.

This rearrangement joins TRBV18 to TRBJ1-2, with TRBD1 as a possible D gene (6 bases). This CDR3 spans 13 amino acids. Germline V gene lookup returns CDR1 KGHSH and CDR2 LQKENI. With 6 bases removed from V and 7 bases from J, the gap between germline ends came to 15 bases. The CDR3 protein is CASSPNQGSGYTF. The DNA for the CDR3 is TGTGCCAGCTCGCCAAACCAGGGGAGTGGCTACACCTTC.

V usage is TRBV27 and J usage is TRBJ2-3, with TRBD1 matching 11 bases. The CDR3 spans 15 residues. Germline CDR1 MNHEY, CDR2 SMNVEV (reference sequence). Losses at the gene ends were 3 bases for V and 3 bases for J; bases not matched to a gene: 2. CDR3 nucleotide sequence: TGTGCCAGCAGTTTCGGGACAGGGGGAACAGATACGCAGTATTTT. Its protein product is CASSFGTGGTDTQYF.

V and J are TRBV11-3 and TRBJ2-5; a possible D gene is TRBD2 (6 bases). With 5 bases removed from V and 6 bases from J, the gap between germline ends came to 22 bases. The CDR3 has 16 amino acids. Per germline, CDR1 SGHNT and CDR2 YENEEA. The CDR3 loop is CASSPRGTGSTQTQYF. For the CDR3, the DNA is TGTGCCAGCAGCCCCCGAGGGACCGGGAGCACCCAGACCCAGTACTTC.

This clone was seen once. The gene calls are TRBV19 and TRBJ1-2; no definite D call. The germline gives CDR1 LNHDA, CDR2 SQIVND (reference sequence). This CDR3 is built from 18 residues. With 2 bases removed from V and 5 bases from J, the gap between germline ends came to 24 bases. In DNA, the CDR3 is TGTGCCAGTAGTATAATTCGTCGACTCAGTGGTAATTTATATGGCTACACCTTC. Amino acids: CASSIIRRLSGNLYGYTF.

J is TRBJ2-1 and V is TRBV7-3; the match to TRBD2 covers 7 bases. There are 15 residues in the CDR3. With V trimmed by 2 bases and J by 7 bases, 8 bases remained unmatched. Germline V gene data show CDR1 as SGHTA and CDR2 as FQGTGA. The CDR3 region has the DNA TGTGCCAGCAGCTTAGTGGGCGGGAGTTATAATGAGCAGTTCTTC. Translation gives CASSLVGGSYNEQFF.

The chain recombines TRBV9 with TRBJ1-1; no clear D gene. The CDR3 loop spans 17 amino acids. The V and J ends lost 5 bases and 0 bases respectively, with 20 bases between them. Germline V gene sequence: CDR1 SGDLS, CDR2 YYNGEE. CDR3 in amino acids: CASRHVTPSGMNTEAFF. As DNA, the CDR3 is TGTGCCAGCAGACACGTCACCCCCTCAGGCATGAACACTGAAGCTTTCTTT.

Many counts were recorded for this clone. The rearrangement links TRBV7-2 to TRBJ2-3, with TRBD2 as a possible D gene (6 bases). Germline CDR1 is SGHTA and CDR2 is FQGNSA. The V end was cut by 3 bases, the J end by 5 bases, with 18 bases between. The CDR3 has 16 amino acids. The CDR3 is CASSLIAGTGGDTQYF. CDR3 nucleotide sequence: TGTGCCAGCAGCTTGATCGCGGGGACTGGGGGAGATACGCAGTATTTT.

This clone was observed a single time. The J gene is TRBJ2-1, the V gene TRBV7-2, with 8 bases lining up with TRBD2. The germline CDR1 and CDR2 sequences are SGHTA and FQGNSA. The CDR3 is 15 residues long. V shed 5 bases and J 7 bases; nucleotides not matched to a gene: 10. The CDR3 coding sequence is TGTGCCAGCAGCCCCCCCGGGAGGGCCATGAATGAGCAGTTCTTC. The encoded protein is CASSPPGRAMNEQFF.

The V gene is TRBV7-2, the J gene TRBJ2-2; D might be TRBD2 (5 bases). Germline CDR1 and CDR2: SGHTA and FQGNSA. The CDR3 totals 14 residues. V was clipped by 4 bases and J by 6 bases, with 12 bases between them. CDR3 DNA sequence: TGTGCCAGCAGCTCGGACTGGTCGGCCGGGGAGCTGTTTTTT. Protein: CASSSDWSAGELFF.

The chain carries TRBV29-1 and TRBJ2-3, with a weak D call TRBD2 (6 bases). V shed 7 bases and J shed 2 bases, with 10 bases lying between them. Germline CDR1 SQVTM, CDR2 ANQGSEA. The CDR3 is 12 amino acids. The DNA of the CDR3 is TGCAGCGGCAGACTAGACACAGATACGCAGTATTTT. It encodes CSGRLDTDTQYF.